This TCR beta chain came from a study of T cell repertoires in cytomegalovirus infection. Overall study findings and caveats: It was HLA-C-restricted CMV-specific TCR beta clonotypes that dominated the response ex vivo. Individuals carrying CMV plus the relevant HLA were identified by cumulative frequency of public TCR beta families.

The V end was cut by 1 base, the J end by 8 bases, with 5 bases between. The CDR3 loop spans 11 amino acids. Germline CDR1 is SGHDN and CDR2 is FVKESK. TCRdb independently ran MiXCR on the reads; one entry per CDR3 protein. Of 510,000 or so distinct CDR3 sequences listed, more than 25% are singletons. This clonotype was seen a handful of times. Its antigen is undetermined. The sequence derives from a human donor in good health (CMV status not recorded). Some clones in this sample may be carry-over from other donors' samples. This sequence joins TRBV14 and TRBJ1-2; the D is unclear. The sequenced material came from PBMCs. In DNA, the CDR3 is TGTGCCAGCAGCCAAGGAAGAGGCTACACCTTC. As protein: CASSQGRGYTF.